This TCR beta chain was sequenced for a study of Ad26.COV2.S vaccination and SARS-CoV-2 variants (dated by TCRdb to the early 2020s). Notes on the research overall: Donors in the vaccine arm were drawn from COV1001, a phase I-IIa trial of Ad26.COV2.S in healthy adults that was multicentre, randomized, double-blind and placebo-controlled. The specificity and breadth of SARS-CoV-2-reactive T cell receptors after Ad26.COV2.S vaccination were assessed by TCRbeta repertoire sequencing. The TCR-sequenced set comprised approximately 32 samples: around 20 Ad26.COV2.S vaccine recipients, 5 placebo recipients and 8 SARS-CoV-2 convalescent individuals. Dosing of Ad26.COV2.S was intramuscular, at either 5x10^10 or 1x10^11 viral particles, delivered as one shot or as two shots spaced 56 days apart. Investigators did not know the trial group allocation while performing experiments and assessing outcomes. Participants in the trial were split at random into five groups of five each, receiving low-dose or high-dose Ad26.COV2.S once or twice, or else placebo on both occasions.

V is reduced by 3 bases and J by 2 bases, leaving a spacing of 4 bases between them. The CDR3 spans 12 residues, from the cysteine through the phenylalanine. Left in the record is the CDR3 DNA by itself, 36 bases read in frame from the first base. TCRbeta CDR3 regions were sequenced with the immunoSEQ Assay. After extraction, genomic DNA underwent amplification by bias-controlled multiplex PCR, followed by high-throughput sequencing. Per the authors' processing: Collapsing and filtering of sequences were performed to quantify the absolute abundance of each unique TCRbeta CDR3 region. T cell fraction was estimated by normalizing TCRbeta template counts to usable DNA, which was measured by amplifying reference genes present in all nucleated cells. Repertoire TCRs were annotated as SARS-CoV-2-specific by exact matching of V gene, CDR3 amino acid sequence and J gene to a known reactive TCR set. The reference SARS-CoV-2 TCR set was obtained from MIRA and was filtered for enrichment in COVID-19-positive ImmuneCODE repertoires, whereby public or cross-reactive TCRs were removed. Based on the MIRA antigens, annotated TCRs were further analysed at the level of specific ORF or position within ORF. Breadth was defined as the number of annotated unique rearrangements divided by the total number of unique productive rearrangements, and depth was defined as the summed frequency of the annotated unique rearrangements. Two-sided Wilcoxon rank-sum tests were applied when comparing TCR breadth between groups. The clones in this table, taken by TCRdb from immuneACCESS, are in-frame only. Not every clone is retained; where verified, under half of the shortfall comes from an unresolved V gene, and the cause of the rest is unknown. V, J and clone size were drawn from that table, and D and trimming were deduced from the DNA. The table for this sample lists 380,000 or so clones; roughly 85% of them were counted only once. The ten largest clones add up to around 7.4% of the sample.

Here is what the overall study found, with its caveats: The study was not powered to compare responses between vaccine doses or regimens. It was noted by the authors that total T cell responses may have been underestimated by the TCR breadth and depth analyses. Vaccine and placebo recipients had comparable non-spike TCR breadth, which fits with the vaccine containing only spike. After vaccination, spike-specific CD8+ and CD4+ T cell responses were reported to show substantial breadth. Spike-specific TCR breadth was higher in Ad26.COV2.S recipients than in placebo recipients (P = 0.0014).

As concerns this clone: Its antigen is currently not known. Within one base of it there is no much larger clone, and no base qualities were kept.

The treatment or condition tag for this specimen amounts to: some 20 received Ad26.COV2.S at low or high dose, single or two shots; 5 received placebo; per-sample allocation not given. Repertoires of vaccine and placebo recipients were sequenced from samples taken on day 63 after the first injection. Between 29 July and 7 August 2020, Cohort 1b enrolled around 25 adults aged 18-55 years at one site in Boston, USA. Ad26.COV2.S was a replication-incompetent adenovirus type 26 vector that expressed a prefusion-stabilized SARS-CoV-2 spike protein derived from the original Wuhan strain. This sequence originates from a person aged 18-60 years who received the Ad26.COV2.S COVID-19 vaccine or a placebo. The sequence joins TRBV12-3 or TRBV12-4 to TRBJ1-2; the D gene lacks a confident call. This material consisted of peripheral blood, taken in a trial of Ad26.COV2.S vaccine versus placebo. The CDR3 protein is CASSFGNYGYTF. The DNA sequence reads TGTGCCAGCAGTTTCGGCAACTATGGCTACACCTTC.